This T cell receptor (beta chain) was documented in a study of blood T cells in healthy people across ages (dated by TCRdb to the mid-2010s). Looking at the study overall: In model experiments, template switching captured about one uniquely barcoded TCR beta cDNA molecule for every two T cells. To avoid experimental bias, donors of different ages were distributed randomly across sequencing lanes. For two donors (one aged 18 to 29 and one aged 80 or older), the study analyzed two additional independent replicas of 1 million unique cDNA reads from the same blood draw. The study measured age-related changes in TCR beta repertoire diversity using deep sequencing normalized with unique cDNA molecular identifiers. The donors were divided into four age groups: young (average approximately 15 years), middle-aged (almost 40), aged (around 59) and long-lived (about 84).

Findings and caveats that apply to the study as a whole: Estimates of total diversity based on one million sequenced T cells were regarded as lower bounds and as underestimates. As age increased, observed TCR beta diversity per million T cells dropped in a roughly linear way, and a significant reduction was already evident by age about 40. Compared with the aged group, more naive CD4+ T cells, fewer expanded clones and increased TCR diversity were shown by the long-lived group, suggesting age selection. Because the CMV infection status of the donors was unknown, age-related changes in expanded clonotypes may potentially have been confounded. A strong correlation was found between observed TCR beta diversity and the percentage of naive T cells measured by flow cytometry. Since profiling was done on bulk unsorted PBMCs, naive and antigen-experienced compartments could not be conclusively compared.

The CDR3, from cysteine to phenylalanine, totals 14 residues. Only the CDR3 region is kept as DNA, spanning 42 bases read in frame from base 1. CDR1 is given as SNHLY and CDR2 as FYNNEI, both from the germline V gene. V trim: 8 bases; J trim: 3 bases; unmatched bases: 5. Receptor amplification or capture employed 5' RACE. Sequencing relied on an Illumina HiSeq 2500. The second PCR ran for about 7 to 11 cycles and used a J-beta primer mix along with a sample-barcoded 5' primer. A template-switch 5' adaptor carrying 12 random nucleotides introduced a unique molecular identifier onto each TCR beta cDNA molecule. At least 3 million CDR3-containing paired-end reads were obtained from each sample. The Mint cDNA synthesis kit, primed by a TRBC-specific oligonucleotide, was used to synthesize first-strand cDNA from all RNA. Following uracil-DNA glycosylase treatment, a first 18-cycle PCR with universal primers M1SS and BC2_uni_R was performed on all cDNA. In the authors' own workflow: For normalization, 1 million high-quality reads, each with a distinct molecular identifier, were randomly selected from each sample. Instead of being binned into consensus sequences, reads that shared molecular identifiers were thrown out. MiTCR, set to a Q25 quality threshold and the strictest error-elimination algorithm, was used for CDR3 identification, clonotype clustering and error correction. A nonparametric unseen species model using Euler transformation provided a lower-bound estimate of total TCR beta diversity. TCRdb reworked the public reads: Q25 trimming with fastp, MiXCR clone assembly, productive beta chains retained. Records with the same CDR3 protein are collapsed into one entry carrying the most frequent genes and DNA. These V and J calls originate from TCRdb's pipeline instead of the authors' own analysis. Here the sample has a few hundred thousand distinct CDR3 sequences; roughly 26% occur a single time. The top ten hold 25% to 35% of the sample.

Regarding this clonotype: Its antigen remains undetermined. No base-level quality is on record; no much larger clone is a single base apart.

The donors were around 39 Caucasian individuals from Russia, aged roughly 6 to 100 years, who were systemically healthy. Each donor gave 9 to 10 milliliters of peripheral blood, collected into EDTA-treated Vacutainer tubes. PBMCs were isolated by Ficoll-Paque density-gradient centrifugation, with at least 6.5 million obtained per sample. Total RNA, at least 6 micrograms per sample, was extracted from PBMCs with Trizol reagent. For every donor, flow cytometry on a PBMC aliquot measured the percentage of naive CD45RAhigh/CD27high T cells. This clonotype was sampled from a woman between 65 and 79 years old in good health. Sequenced input: blood. The rearrangement joined TRBV2 to TRBJ2-1; 9 bases in the junction line up with TRBD2. The CDR3 reads CASGPSGDYNEQFF. The DNA is as follows: TGTGCCAGCGGGCCTAGCGGGGACTACAATGAGCAGTTCTTC.